These 28 T cell receptor beta chains originate from one sample sequenced in a study of T cell changes during pregnancy in multiple sclerosis. Data came from immunoSEQ multiplex PCR; TCRdb stores just in-frame clones and leaves some out. The sample includes approximately 44,000 clones, less than 90% of them seen just once. This sample comprised CD4+ T cells from peripheral blood mononuclear cells, obtained in the first trimester of pregnancy. These receptors originate from a female donor with multiple sclerosis, enrolled in a pregnancy study.

The V gene is TRBV14, the J gene TRBJ1-3, with unresolved D. The CDR3 runs to 15 residues. The V gene's germline CDR1 is SGHDN and CDR2 FVKESK. V lost 4 bases and J 0 bases, leaving 10 bases between the germline ends. The CDR3 DNA sequence: TGTGCCAGCAGCCGACCGGGAAACTCTGGAAACACCATATATTTT. It translates to CASSRPGNSGNTIYF.

The table lists this clone with a few counts. V and J are TRBV5-4 and TRBJ2-5; the D gene is possibly TRBD2 (5 bases). Germline values: CDR1 SGHNT, CDR2 YYREEE (reference sequence). The CDR3 loop spans 14 amino acids. The V end was cut by 1 base, the J end by 5 bases, with 12 bases between. In nucleotides, the CDR3 is TGTGCCAGCAGCTTGTTGACACCGGGGGAGACCCAGTACTTC. Translation gives CASSLLTPGETQYF.

The CDR3 coding sequence is TGCGCCAGCAGCCAAGCGGAGACTAGCGGCACAGATACGCAGTATTTT. This translates into CASSQAETSGTDTQYF. The rearrangement joins TRBV4-3 to TRBJ2-3; 8 positions agree with TRBD2. Trimming cost V 1 base and J 1 base; bases outside gene matches: 4. Germline V gives CDR1 LGHNA, CDR2 YSLEER. There are 16 residues in the CDR3.

On this clone itself: Because the CDR3's place on the DNA is in doubt, the DNA is left out and the CDR3 is given as listed by TCRdb. This chain's CDR3 is CASSEVGSGSTHHF. This chain joins TRBV6-1 and TRBJ2-7; the table's D call of TRBD2 was not tested on the DNA. The CDR3 adds up to 14 amino acids, both ends counted. Germline lookup yields CDR1 MNHNS and CDR2 SASEGT.

This clone was counted between two and nine times. The V gene is TRBV5-1, the J gene TRBJ2-2, with D hard to call. Trimming pared 3 bases from V and 4 bases from J, leaving 19 bases between. The CDR3 consists of 17 residues. The germline V gene encodes CDR1 SGHRS and CDR2 YFSETQ. The CDR3 spells CASSSSPMTVFTGELFF. Here the CDR3 DNA reads TGCGCCAGCAGCTCTTCTCCTATGACTGTATTCACCGGGGAGCTGTTTTTT.

The rearrangement uses TRBV27 and TRBJ2-1; TRBD2 is a possible D gene (6 bases). Per the germline V gene, CDR1 is MNHEY and CDR2 is SMNVEV (reference sequence). Trimming took off 5 bases at V and 4 bases at J, with 12 bases between the two ends. This CDR3 contains 14 residues. CDR3 protein: CASSPDYPYNEQFF. In DNA, the CDR3 is TGTGCCAGCAGTCCGGACTATCCGTACAATGAGCAGTTCTTC.

V gene TRBV27 combines with J gene TRBJ1-1; the D is unclear. The germline V gene has CDR1 MNHEY and CDR2 SMNVEV (reference sequence). The CDR3 sequence is 15 residues long. V lost 2 bases to trimming and J lost 3 bases, with 13 bases between them. CDR3 in DNA: TGTGCCAGCAGTTTAGGCTCCAGGATTTACACTGAAGCTTTCTTT. It yields the protein CASSLGSRIYTEAFF.

The rearrangement links TRBV28 to TRBJ2-3; no clear D gene. V was cut by 5 bases and J by 3 bases, with 6 bases left in between. The CDR3 totals 12 residues. Germline assignment: CDR1 MDHEN and CDR2 SYDVKM. Here the CDR3 DNA reads TGTGCCAGCAGTCCACAAACAGATACGCAGTATTTT. This encodes CASSPQTDTQYF.

This chain uses TRBV4-3 with TRBJ2-5; D might be TRBD2 (7 bases). CDR3 length equals 16 residues. V was cut by 1 base and J by 5 bases, with 17 bases left in between. Germline CDR1 reads LGHNA; CDR2 reads YSLEER. CDR3 DNA sequence: TGCGCCAGCAGCCAAGTAGGGGGGGGCGGATTTGAGACCCAGTACTTC. It translates to CASSQVGGGGFETQYF.

The chain carries TRBV18 and TRBJ2-5, with 10 bases lining up with TRBD2. V was pared by 2 bases and J by 4 bases, with 10 bases of the junction left unmatched. Germline CDR1 is KGHSH and CDR2 is LQKENI. This CDR3 spans 17 amino acids. This CDR3 reads CASSPRAGGPLGETQYF. The CDR3 DNA reads TGTGCCAGCTCACCAAGAGCGGGAGGGCCGCTGGGAGAGACCCAGTACTTC.

This clone was counted only a few times. The chain couples TRBV6-1 to TRBJ1-2; possible D gene TRBD1, 5 bases. Germline V gene sequence: CDR1 MNHNS, CDR2 SASEGT. The CDR3 extends over 14 amino acids. The germline V and J ends were trimmed by 7 bases and 4 bases, with 16 bases remaining between them. CDR3 nucleotide sequence: TGTGCCAGCATAGCCACCCAGGGCGTCTATGGCTACACCTTC. It yields the protein CASIATQGVYGYTF.

The V gene is TRBV2, the J gene TRBJ1-4; 12 bases fit TRBD1. The CDR3 is 15 amino acids. Germline CDR1 is SNHLY and CDR2 is FYNNEI. The trim removed 1 base at V and 15 bases at J, leaving 9 bases unmatched. CDR3 in amino acids: CASSEGGTGGRSVFF. CDR3 DNA sequence: TGTGCCAGCAGTGAAGGTGGGACAGGGGGCCGCAGTGTGTTTTTT.

The rearrangement uses TRBV7-2 and TRBJ1-1, with TRBD1 matching over 9 bases. This CDR3 contains 16 residues. With 6 bases clipped from V and 6 bases from J, the junction kept 14 bases outside the gene matches. Germline V gives CDR1 SGHTA, CDR2 FQGNSA. The CDR3 coding sequence is TGTGCCAGCAGGCGCGACCGGACAGGGGCGAGCGCTGAAGCTTTCTTT. Protein sequence: CASRRDRTGASAEAFF.

The rearrangement uses TRBV19 and TRBJ2-7, with a weak D call TRBD2 (6 bases). This CDR3 spans 17 amino acids. V lost 1 base to trimming and J lost 2 bases, with 18 bases between them. CDR1 and CDR2 (germline): LNHDA, SQIVND (reference sequence). CDR3 amino acids: CASSIVGGKLGAYEQYF. CDR3 nucleotide sequence: TGTGCCAGTAGTATAGTAGGAGGGAAATTGGGAGCCTACGAGCAGTACTTC.

The chain employs TRBV23-1 and TRBJ2-3, with a possible D match to TRBD2 (6 bases). TRBV23-1 qualifies as an ORF whose function is uncertain. This CDR3 is 18 amino acids long. The V end lost 2 bases, the J end lost 0 bases, and 18 bases lay between the germline ends. DNA of the CDR3: TGCGCCAGCAGTCAAACAACCGGGGAGGACCCTAGCACAGATACGCAGTATTTT. Its translation: CASSQTTGEDPSTDTQYF.

This clone has a single count. V is TRBV6-1 and J is TRBJ2-7, with D possibly being TRBD2 (6 bases). Germline CDR1 and CDR2: MNHNS and SASEGT. This CDR3 region has 14 residues. V was clipped by 11 bases and J by 3 bases, with 20 bases between them. The CDR3 nucleotides are TGTGCCCTCAAGGAGGGATTGGGGCTCTACGAGCAGTACTTC. It translates to CALKEGLGLYEQYF.

V and J are TRBV19 and TRBJ1-1; no definite D call. The CDR3 spans 13 residues. Per germline, CDR1 LNHDA and CDR2 SQIVND (reference sequence). V was cut by 4 bases and J by 0 bases, with 6 bases left in between. CDR3 coding DNA: TGTGCCAGTAGTACCGCGGTGAACACTGAAGCTTTCTTT. This translates into CASSTAVNTEAFF.

The chain couples TRBV19 to TRBJ2-3, with 7 bases matching TRBD1. J was trimmed by 4 bases and V by 5 bases; bases with no gene match: 12. The CDR3 has 16 amino acids. The V gene's germline CDR1 is LNHDA and CDR2 SQIVND (reference sequence). The CDR3 DNA sequence: TGTGCCAGTAGTGTACAGGGGAGTCTTTATTCAGATACGCAGTATTTT. This sequence encodes CASSVQGSLYSDTQYF.

The chain joins TRBV27 to TRBJ1-1; 7 nucleotides line up with TRBD1. Germline CDR1 is MNHEY and CDR2 is SMNVEV (reference sequence). Trimming removed 5 bases from V and 1 base from J; junction bases left unmatched: 4. This CDR3 is built from 14 residues. This CDR3 is CASSKQGSNTEAFF. CDR3 DNA: TGTGCCAGCAGTAAACAGGGGTCGAACACTGAAGCTTTCTTT.

This sequence joins TRBV18 and TRBJ2-1, with 7 positions matching TRBD1. Trimming at V came to 4 bases and at J to 4 bases, leaving 1 base not matched to a gene. CDR3 size: 13 residues. CDR1 is KGHSH and CDR2 is LQKENI in the germline V gene. Here the CDR3 DNA reads TGTGCCAGCTCACGGGACAGTTACAATGAGCAGTTCTTC. Protein: CASSRDSYNEQFF.

The chain is built from TRBV7-2 and TRBJ2-7; TRBD2 matches at 8 bases. The CDR3 is made up of 15 amino acids. The ends lost 5 bases at V and 7 bases at J; junction bases unmatched: 13. Germline assignment: CDR1 SGHTA and CDR2 FQGNSA. This chain's CDR3 is CASSPPGLEGGEQYF. The CDR3 bases are TGTGCCAGCAGCCCCCCGGGACTAGAGGGCGGGGAGCAGTACTTC.

The chain uses TRBV5-1 and TRBJ2-2; 9 bases match TRBD1. Per germline, CDR1 SGHRS and CDR2 YFSETQ. The CDR3 totals 17 residues. V dropped 6 bases and J dropped 5; count of bases not matched to a gene: 14. In nucleotides, the CDR3 is TGCGCCAGCAAGGGGGGACAGGGTGACGAGTGGACCGGGGAGCTGTTTTTT. It yields the protein CASKGGQGDEWTGELFF.

The chain carries TRBV29-1 and TRBJ2-7, with D perhaps TRBD1 (6 bases). The length of the CDR3 is 13 residues. CDR1 SQVTM and CDR2 ANQGSEA come from the germline V gene. The V end lost 7 bases, the J end lost 2 bases, and 15 bases lay between the germline ends. DNA for the CDR3: TGCAGCGGAAGTGCAGGGGACGCCTACGAGCAGTACTTC. Its translation is CSGSAGDAYEQYF.

V gene TRBV6-5 combines with J gene TRBJ2-1, with D maybe TRBD2 (6 bases). The V gene's germline CDR1 is MNHEY and CDR2 SVGAGI. The germline V and J ends were trimmed by 4 bases and 6 bases, with 10 bases remaining between them. The CDR3 loop spans 13 amino acids. CDR3 DNA sequence: TGTGCCAGCAGTTCTACTAGCCGCAATGAGCAGTTCTTC. Protein: CASSSTSRNEQFF.

This sequence joins TRBV7-2 and TRBJ1-5, with D perhaps TRBD1 (6 bases). The CDR3 extends over 15 amino acids. Deletions cut 5 bases from V and 7 bases from J, with 18 bases between. Germline V gene sequence: CDR1 SGHTA, CDR2 FQGNSA. CDR3 sequence: CASSLSGGAKQPQHF. CDR3 coding DNA: TGTGCCAGCAGCCTCTCTGGGGGGGCGAAGCAGCCCCAGCATTTT.

The DNA for the CDR3 is TGTGCCTGGAGGCTCCCGGGACAGGGGGCCACCGGGGAGCTGTTTTTT. It translates to CAWRLPGQGATGELFF. The rearrangement uses TRBV30 and TRBJ2-2; 12 bases align to TRBD1. This CDR3 is built from 16 residues. V was clipped by 3 bases and J by 4 bases; unmatched bases: 6. Germline V gene sequence: CDR1 GTSNPN, CDR2 SVGIG (reference sequence). Looking up the rest from reference TRBV30 and TRBJ2-2 gives the full variable domain: SQTIHQWPATLVQPVGSPLSLECTVEGTSNPNLYWYRQAAGRGLQLLFYSVGIGQISSEVPQNLSASRPQDRQFILSSKKLLLSDSGFYLCAWRLPGQGATGELFFGEGSRLTVL.

The chain couples TRBV5-1 to TRBJ1-3; no clear D gene. The germline V and J ends were trimmed by 0 bases and 0 bases, with 10 bases remaining between them. Germline values: CDR1 SGHRS, CDR2 YFSETQ. The CDR3 is 16 residues long. The CDR3 DNA sequence: TGCGCCAGCAGCTTGGGACATCCTCGCTCTGGAAACACCATATATTTT. Translating gives CASSLGHPRSGNTIYF.

The gene calls are TRBV2 and TRBJ2-7; 8 bases align to TRBD2. This CDR3 contains 15 residues. CDR1 and CDR2 from the germline V gene are SNHLY and FYNNEI. The ends lost 3 bases at V and 3 bases at J; junction bases unmatched: 7. CDR3 residues: CASSDFAGGDYEQYF. The DNA of the CDR3 is TGTGCCAGCAGTGATTTTGCGGGGGGCGACTACGAGCAGTACTTC.